This is a list of T cell receptor beta chains from one sample in a study of Graves' ophthalmopathy and Graves' hyperthyroidism. TCRdb called the multiplex PCR reads again in MiXCR, with one record for every CDR3 protein. The data show about 400,000 distinct CDR3 sequences, around 21% seen once. Sequencing used peripheral blood. These receptors all come from a woman aged 18-30 years with stable Graves' hyperthyroidism. Both conserved end residues are part of each CDR3. D genes are given only for firm matches. Clone size is shown for a subset of rows, as once, few, many or a class of expanded clone.

clone_size j_call d_call v_call cdr3_length cdr3_nt cdr3_aa
- TRBJ1-1 TRBD1 TRBV5-1 13 TGCGCCAGCAGCTACTTCAGGGGGGATGAAGCTTTCTTT CASSYFRGDEAFF
many TRBJ2-7 TRBD1 TRBV12-5 14 TGTGCTAGTGCTAAGGGGGCAGGGGGCTACGAGCAGTACTTC CASAKGAGGYEQYF
many TRBJ2-4 - TRBV12-3/TRBV12-4 12 TGTGCCAGCAGGGACGTTAGGGACATTCAGTACTTC CASRDVRDIQYF
- TRBJ1-2 - TRBV6-1 14 TGTGCCAGCAGTGAAGCGGCAGCTAACTATGGCTACACCTTC CASSEAAANYGYTF
many TRBJ2-4 TRBD1 TRBV25-1 16 TGTGCCAGCAGTGCAGGGGGACGCAGGGGCAAAAACATTCAGTACTTC CASSAGGRRGKNIQYF
many TRBJ1-2 - TRBV6-2/TRBV6-3 13 TGTGCCAGCAGTTACTCTCCGGGTGGTGGCTACACCTTC CASSYSPGGGYTF
many TRBJ1-3 TRBD1 TRBV10-1 16 TGCGCCAGCAGTGAAGGGACAGGGCTATCTGGAAACACCATATATTTT CASSEGTGLSGNTIYF
few TRBJ1-2 - TRBV12-3/TRBV12-4 13 TGTGCCAGCAGCCCCCGGAGGGGGGAGGGCTACACCTTC CASSPRRGEGYTF
many TRBJ2-2 TRBD2 TRBV10-3 17 TGTGCCATCAGTGAGTCGGAACTAGCGGTGAACACCGGGGAGCTGTTTTTT CAISESELAVNTGELFF
many TRBJ2-5 - TRBV7-2 14 TGTGCCAGCAGCCTCCGCTCTGGTGCCGAGACCCAGTACTTC CASSLRSGAETQYF
many TRBJ2-7 - TRBV20-1 18 TGCAGTGCTAACCCACCCAATGGGCGGTTCCTCGGAACCTACGAGCAGTACTTC CSANPPNGRFLGTYEQYF
many TRBJ2-2 - TRBV9 12 TGTGCCAGCAGGGATGCTACCGGGGAGCTGTTTTTT CASRDATGELFF
once TRBJ1-2 - TRBV2 14 TGTGCCAGCAGCAGACAGGCTCATGGCTATGGCTACACCTTC CASSRQAHGYGYTF
few TRBJ1-2 - TRBV6-5 13 TGTGCCAGCAGTTACGGAACAAGGGTCGGCTACACCTTC CASSYGTRVGYTF
few TRBJ2-7 TRBD1 TRBV3-1 15 TGTGCCAGCAGCCAAGTTGGGGACAGCTATGACGAGCAGTACTTC CASSQVGDSYDEQYF
- TRBJ1-2 - TRBV20-1 13 TGCAGTGCTGAGACCGGGACAAACTATGGCTACACCTTC CSAETGTNYGYTF
few TRBJ1-1 - TRBV5-1 13 TGCGCCAGCAGCTTTAATGGTAACACTGAAGCTTTCTTT CASSFNGNTEAFF
- TRBJ1-6 - TRBV7-2 14 TGTGCCAGCAGCTTCCGGGACCTCAATTCACCCCTCCACTTT CASSFRDLNSPLHF
many TRBJ1-5 - TRBV7-2 15 TGTGCCAGCAGCGGTGGGGTGGGGTTTAATCAGCCCCAGCATTTT CASSGGVGFNQPQHF
many TRBJ2-7 TRBD1 TRBV6-5 15 TGTGCCAGCACCTACTACCGGGACAGGGGGGGCGAGCAGTACTTC CASTYYRDRGGEQYF
many TRBJ1-1 - TRBV2 11 TGTGCCAGCAGTGATACAAGCGAAGCTTTCTTT CASSDTSEAFF
many TRBJ1-1 - TRBV29-1 14 TGCAGCGTTGAAGGCACCAGCGCGAACACTGAAGCTTTCTTT CSVEGTSANTEAFF
many TRBJ1-1 - TRBV12-3/TRBV12-4 12 TGTGCCAGCTGGGGGGAACAAATGGAAGCTTTCTTT CASWGEQMEAFF
- TRBJ2-2 TRBD2 TRBV2 15 TGTGCCAGCAGGGGGCTAGCGGACGTAACCCGGGAGCTGTTTTTT CASRGLADVTRELFF
many TRBJ1-2 - TRBV7-2 13 TGTGCCAGCAGCCATGACCCTAACTATGGCTACACCTTC CASSHDPNYGYTF
many TRBJ2-5 TRBD2 TRBV11-2 15 TGTGCCAGCAGCTTAGACGGGAGGGCCTTGGAGACCCAGTACTTC CASSLDGRALETQYF
few TRBJ2-2 - TRBV11-2 14 TGTGCCAGCAGCTTTGGCTTAGCCACCGGGGAGCTGTTTTTT CASSFGLATGELFF
many TRBJ2-7 - TRBV20-1 12 TGCAGTGCTCGTGAGGGCCGCTACGAGCAGTACTTC CSAREGRYEQYF
many TRBJ2-5 - TRBV6-5 14 TGTGCCAGCAGTTACCCGGGCCAAACGGAGACCCAGTACTTC CASSYPGQTETQYF
many TRBJ2-5 - TRBV11-2 15 TGTGCCAGCAGCTTAGTTGGGCCACCCCAAGAGACCCAGTACTTC CASSLVGPPQETQYF
many TRBJ2-2 - TRBV19 15 TGTGCCAGTACTAGGGGGGCTACGAACACCGGGGAGCTGTTTTTT CASTRGATNTGELFF
many TRBJ2-3 - TRBV10-3 15 TGTGCCATCCTCCGGGACCGACTCTCCACAGATACGCAGTATTTT CAILRDRLSTDTQYF
- TRBJ2-7 - TRBV29-1 11 TGCAGCGTTGAAGATCTGGACGAGCAGTACTTC CSVEDLDEQYF
many TRBJ2-7 - TRBV19 14 TGTGCCAGTAGTCAGGACGGAGCCTCCTACGAGCAGTACTTC CASSQDGASYEQYF
many TRBJ2-5 - TRBV11-2 14 TGTGCCAGCAGCGACTGGACAGCACAAGAGACCCAGTACTTC CASSDWTAQETQYF
many TRBJ1-5 - TRBV6-2/TRBV6-3 14 TGTGCCAGCAGTCAACAGGGAAGCAATCAGCCCCAGCATTTT CASSQQGSNQPQHF
many TRBJ2-7 TRBD2 TRBV20-1 13 TGCAGTGCTAGGGGCGGGACTATCTACGAGCAGTACTTC CSARGGTIYEQYF
many TRBJ1-3 - TRBV12-3/TRBV12-4 15 TGTGCCAGCAGTCTCCGGGACGGTCGTGGAAACACCATATATTTT CASSLRDGRGNTIYF
many TRBJ1-6 - TRBV5-6 17 TGTGCCAGCAGCTTGAACGGGGCCCTCGGGGCCAATTCACCCCTCCACTTT CASSLNGALGANSPLHF
- TRBJ1-2 - TRBV6-1 14 TGTGCCAGCAGTGAAATGGGACAACCGTTCGCCCCCTACTTC CASSEMGQPFAPYF
- TRBJ2-5 TRBD1 TRBV7-9 15 TGTGCCAGCAGCGCCCAGGGGGCTGGCATTGAGACCCAGTACTTC CASSAQGAGIETQYF
many TRBJ2-5 - TRBV11-1 12 TGTGCCAGCAGCCCCCACCAAGAGACCCAGTACTTC CASSPHQETQYF
many TRBJ1-2 - TRBV19 15 TGTGCCAGTAGTATAGGCGACCCAGCTAACTATGGCTACACCTTC CASSIGDPANYGYTF
many TRBJ1-1 - TRBV6-1 12 TGTGCCAGCGAGGGGGTAAGGACTGAAGCTTTCTTT CASEGVRTEAFF
many TRBJ2-4 TRBD1 TRBV7-8 14 TGTGCCAGCAGCGGGCGCAGGGGGCGAAACATTCAGTACTTC CASSGRRGRNIQYF
many TRBJ2-7 TRBD2 TRBV27 17 TGTGCCAGCAGTTTTTCCCTAGCGGGAGTGGTCGGCTACGAGCAGTACTTC CASSFSLAGVVGYEQYF
- TRBJ2-7 - TRBV6-5 12 TGTGCCAGCAGTTACTCTACGGACGAGCAGTACTTC CASSYSTDEQYF
- TRBJ2-5 - TRBV28 16 TGTGCCAGCAGTTCCCCCGCGAACCTAGGATCCGAGACCCAGTACTTC CASSSPANLGSETQYF
many TRBJ2-5 - TRBV28 16 TGTGCCAGCAGGGGTTTTGTAGTGAGGAACCAAGAGACCCAGTACTTC CASRGFVVRNQETQYF
- TRBJ1-1 - TRBV28 13 TGTGCCACCAGGATAGGGGTGAACACTGAAGCTTTCTTT CATRIGVNTEAFF
- TRBJ1-1 - TRBV12-3/TRBV12-4 11 TGTGCCAGCACCGGGGACACTGAAGCTTTCTTT CASTGDTEAFF
many TRBJ2-7 - TRBV6-1 14 TGTGCCCCCCGGACGCCAAGGGGGGGCTACGAGCAGTACTTC CAPRTPRGGYEQYF
many TRBJ2-7 TRBD2 TRBV5-1 14 TGCGCCAGCAGCTTTGGACTAGCGGCCTACGAGCAGTACTTC CASSFGLAAYEQYF
many TRBJ1-2 - TRBV15 14 TGTGCCACCAGCGACGGCTCAAGGCGGGCTGGCTACACCTTC CATSDGSRRAGYTF
- TRBJ2-5 - TRBV6-1 12 TGTGCCACCGTGGGGGATAAAGAGACCCAGTACTTC CATVGDKETQYF
many TRBJ2-5 - TRBV7-2 15 TGTGCCAGCAGCTCCCGGACAGCGTACCAAGAGACCCAGTACTTC CASSSRTAYQETQYF
- TRBJ2-7 TRBD1 TRBV6-2/TRBV6-3 15 TGTGCCAGCAGTCGATCCCGGACAGGGGGGGACGAGCAGTACTTC CASSRSRTGGDEQYF